What follows is one T cell receptor (beta chain) and its context. The target antigen is unknown. This record comes from a study of identical twins. Study-wide points: Cross-sectional statistical analysis was relied on for the conclusions, without the same donors being followed. Alpha sequences that were out-of-frame and twin-shared showed an excess of low generation probability. Models underestimated TCR alpha sharing (out-of-frame) in monozygotic twins.

Template switching (which added a universal primer site) was used, and cDNA carried unique molecular identifiers. One entry per CDR3 protein results from TCRdb running MiXCR on the 5' RACE reads. The data show around 960,000 distinct CDR3 sequences, with around 12% seen just once and around 1.5% held by the top ten. Trimming removed 6 bases at V and 5 bases at J, with 8 bases between. The length of the CDR3 is 11 residues. Per germline, CDR1 MNHEY and CDR2 SVGAGI. The data were also submitted as part of a second study, on yellow fever vaccine responses in identical twins.

The sequence was obtained from a woman aged 18-29 years in good health. This chain connects TRBV6-5 to TRBJ2-7; no reliable D call. The source material was PBMCs. The CDR3, as DNA: TGTGCCAGCAGGGATGGGGACGAGCAGTACTTC. As protein: CASRDGDEQYF.